This T cell receptor (beta chain) derives from a study of T cells in Graves' hyperthyroidism and ophthalmopathy. Study conclusions and caveats: Clonotypes that were expanded in thyroid above 0.001 mostly appeared in blood too. A model of 13 V-J pairs discriminated ophthalmopathy from stable hyperthyroidism.

Stable Graves' hyperthyroidism denoted no ophthalmopathy progression over 18 months. Amplification yielded TCR beta CDR3 regions, with RNA transcripts as the source. HTBI primers were used for first-round RT-PCR of the TCR CDR3. TCRdb called the multiplex PCR reads again in MiXCR, with one record for every CDR3 protein. The sample lists about 340,000 distinct CDR3 sequences; over 15% were seen once. Trimming took 4 bases from V and 2 from J, leaving 14 bases between them. The CDR3 totals 15 residues. Per the germline V gene, CDR1 is SGHAT and CDR2 is FQNNGV. This clonotype was counted between two and nine times. Its target is not known.

The sequence derives from a woman between 45 and 65 years old with Graves' hyperthyroidism. The sample was blood. The chain is built from TRBV11-2 and TRBJ2-5, with a weak D call TRBD2 (6 bases). This CDR3 reads CASSSADYPQETQYF. Here the CDR3 DNA reads TGTGCCAGCAGCTCTGCGGACTACCCACAAGAGACCCAGTACTTC.